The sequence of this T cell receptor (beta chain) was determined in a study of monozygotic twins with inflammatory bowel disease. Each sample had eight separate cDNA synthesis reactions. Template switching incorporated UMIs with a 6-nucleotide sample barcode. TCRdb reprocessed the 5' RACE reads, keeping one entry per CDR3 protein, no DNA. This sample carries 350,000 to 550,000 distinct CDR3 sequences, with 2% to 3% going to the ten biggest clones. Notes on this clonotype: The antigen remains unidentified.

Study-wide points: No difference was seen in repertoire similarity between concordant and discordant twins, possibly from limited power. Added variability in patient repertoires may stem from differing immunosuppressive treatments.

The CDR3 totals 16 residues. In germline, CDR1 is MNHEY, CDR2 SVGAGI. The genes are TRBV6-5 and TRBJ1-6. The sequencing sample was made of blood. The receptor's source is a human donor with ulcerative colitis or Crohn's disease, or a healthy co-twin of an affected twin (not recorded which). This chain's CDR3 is CASSYGLLSYNSPLHF.